The 8 T cell receptor beta chains reported below all come from one sample, sequenced in a study of patients and donors after allogeneic stem cell transplantation. TCRdb processed the RT-PCR reads anew with MiXCR; each CDR3 protein has one entry. The table lists fewer than 200,000 distinct CDR3 sequences, approximately 30% of them singletons. The sequenced sample was blood, either unsorted or a sorted T cell fraction (not recorded which). Every receptor here comes from a human donor who was either an allogeneic HSCT recipient or a stem cell or donor lymphocyte infusion donor (not recorded which). It is not recorded whose cells these are; they may come from a transplant donor.

This clonotype was observed a few times. V usage is TRBV29-1 and J usage is TRBJ2-3; D not resolved. CDR3 length: 10 amino acids. Germline loops: CDR1 SQVTM, CDR2 ANQGSEA. V was cut by 8 bases and J by 6 bases, with 9 bases left in between. In DNA, the CDR3 is TGCAGCTCTGATGAGGATACGCAGTATTTT. Protein sequence: CSSDEDTQYF.

The table lists this clonotype with a count of one. A read error may account for a junction end that differs from germline. The V call is TRBV20-1, the J call TRBJ2-2; D is tentatively TRBD1 or TRBD2 (5 bases each). Germline-derived CDR1 and CDR2 are DFQATT and SNEGSKA (reference sequence). CDR3 length: 13 residues. CDR3 protein: CSARGASTGELFF. In DNA, the CDR3 is TGCAGTGCCAGAGGGGCTTCCACCGGGGAGCTGTTTTTT.

The rearrangement uses TRBV6-2 or TRBV6-3 and TRBJ2-1; no reliable D call. This CDR3 region has 12 residues. The germline gives CDR1 MNHEY, CDR2 SVGEGT. V was pared by 4 bases and J by 6 bases, with 7 bases between. The CDR3: CASSSRSNEQFF. CDR3 bases: TGTGCCAGCAGTTCAAGAAGCAATGAGCAGTTCTTC.

The genes are TRBV6-5 and TRBJ2-5, with TRBD1 matching over 10 bases. J lost 1 base, V lost 8 bases, and 7 bases had no gene match. Germline-derived CDR1 and CDR2 are MNHEY and SVGAGI. CDR3 length: 15 amino acids. The CDR3 protein is CASGTGEDLQETQYF. The DNA for the CDR3 is TGTGCCAGCGGGACAGGGGAAGACCTCCAAGAGACCCAGTACTTC.

This clonotype was picked up a small number of times. This chain links TRBV12-3 or TRBV12-4 with TRBJ2-5; the D is unclear. V lost 0 bases and J lost 3, with 5 bases in between. This CDR3 contains 13 residues. CDR3 DNA: TGTGCCAGCAGTTTAGCACACGAAGAGACCCAGTACTTC. It yields the protein CASSLAHEETQYF.

The chain couples TRBV6-5 to TRBJ2-1; 10 bases are shared with TRBD1. V dropped 2 bases and J dropped 4; count of bases not matched to a gene: 5. CDR1 MNHEY and CDR2 SVGAGI come from the germline V gene. This CDR3 has 16 amino acids. The CDR3 protein is CASSYSLGQGYNEQFF. The CDR3 DNA reads as TGTGCCAGCAGTTACAGTCTGGGACAGGGGTACAATGAGCAGTTCTTC.

The chain uses TRBV12-3 or TRBV12-4 and TRBJ2-1; 8 bases agree with TRBD2. The CDR3 is made up of 15 amino acids. Trimming removed 6 bases from V and 3 bases from J; junction bases left unmatched: 7. The CDR3 region is CASRVASGLYNEQFF. The CDR3 nucleotides read TGTGCCAGCAGGGTGGCTAGCGGGCTCTACAATGAGCAGTTCTTC.

At least ten counts were recorded for this clonotype. The chain has TRBV7-9 and TRBJ1-6; 7 nucleotides align to TRBD1. V gave up 5 bases and J gave up 0 bases; unmatched junction bases: 4. Germline loops: CDR1 SEHNR, CDR2 FQNEAQ (reference sequence). The CDR3 is 16 residues long. The CDR3 nucleotides are TGTGCCAGCAGCCAGGGACAGAGCTCCTATAATTCACCCCTCCACTTT. It translates to CASSQGQSSYNSPLHF.